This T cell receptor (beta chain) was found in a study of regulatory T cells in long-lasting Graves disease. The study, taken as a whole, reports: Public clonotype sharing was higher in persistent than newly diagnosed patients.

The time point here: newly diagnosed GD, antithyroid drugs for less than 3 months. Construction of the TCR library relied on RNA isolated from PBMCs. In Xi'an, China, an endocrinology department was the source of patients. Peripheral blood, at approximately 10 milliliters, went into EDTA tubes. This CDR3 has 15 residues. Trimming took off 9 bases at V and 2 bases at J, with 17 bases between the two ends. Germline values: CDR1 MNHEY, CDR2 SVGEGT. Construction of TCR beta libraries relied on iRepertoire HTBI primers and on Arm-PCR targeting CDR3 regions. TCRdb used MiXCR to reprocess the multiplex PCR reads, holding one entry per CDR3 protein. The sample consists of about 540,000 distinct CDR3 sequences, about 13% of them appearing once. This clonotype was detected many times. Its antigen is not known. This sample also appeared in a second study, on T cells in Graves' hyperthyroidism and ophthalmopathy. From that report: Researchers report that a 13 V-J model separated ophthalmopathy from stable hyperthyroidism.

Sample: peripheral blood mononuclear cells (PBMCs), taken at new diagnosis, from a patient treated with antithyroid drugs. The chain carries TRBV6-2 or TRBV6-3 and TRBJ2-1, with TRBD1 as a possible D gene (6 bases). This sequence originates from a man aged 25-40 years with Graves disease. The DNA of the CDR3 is TGTGCCAGTTTGGGGGTGACAGGAGCCTACAATGAGCAGTTCTTC. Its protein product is CASLGVTGAYNEQFF.